The clone carrying this TCR beta chain was recorded at least ten times. Its antigen is undetermined. Using genomic DNA as the template, TCR beta VDJ and CDR3 profiling was carried out. Each CDR3 protein gets one entry after TCRdb re-called the reads with MiXCR. The data contain a few hundred thousand distinct CDR3 sequences, around 63% of them seen just once; the ten biggest clones take up 25% to 30%. This sample is drawn from a study of CD8+CD57+ T cells in acquired aplastic anemia. Study as a whole: When averaged, DNA from sorted CD4+ and CD8+ cells came to 2.5 to 4 ug.

The CDR3 loop spans 14 amino acids. Germline CDR1 and CDR2: MGHRA and YSYEKL. Trimming removed 4 bases from V and 4 bases from J, with 10 bases in between. Notes on the study in general: Some 31 sequences, all CD8+ CDR3, were shared between patients and controls. The study found no significant CD8+ Simpson's diversity difference between patients and controls.

The genes are TRBV4-1 and TRBJ2-2; TRBD1 is a possible D gene (5 bases). This TCR derives from a human donor in good health. Sequencing was performed on sorted CD4+, CD8+, or CD8+CD57+ T cells (not recorded which) from PBMCs. This CDR3 is CASSPTAFTGELFF. CDR3 DNA sequence: TGCGCCAGCAGCCCGACAGCTTTCACCGGGGAGCTGTTTTTT.